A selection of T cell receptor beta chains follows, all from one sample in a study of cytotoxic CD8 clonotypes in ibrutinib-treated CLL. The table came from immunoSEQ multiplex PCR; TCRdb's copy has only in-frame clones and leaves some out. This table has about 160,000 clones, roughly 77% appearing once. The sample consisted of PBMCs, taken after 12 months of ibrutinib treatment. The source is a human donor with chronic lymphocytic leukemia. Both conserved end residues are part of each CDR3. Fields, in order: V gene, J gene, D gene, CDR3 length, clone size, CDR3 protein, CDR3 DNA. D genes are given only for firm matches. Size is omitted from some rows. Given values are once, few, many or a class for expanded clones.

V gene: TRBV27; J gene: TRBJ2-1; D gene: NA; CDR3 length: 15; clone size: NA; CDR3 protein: CASGRLAGVYNEQFF; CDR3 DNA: TGTGCCAGCGGCCGACTAGCAGGGGTATACAATGAGCAGTTCTTC
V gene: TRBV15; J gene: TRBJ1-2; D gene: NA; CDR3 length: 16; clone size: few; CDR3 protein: CATSRNREGLPYGYTF; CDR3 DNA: TGTGCCACCAGCAGAAACAGGGAGGGACTCCCCTATGGCTACACCTTC
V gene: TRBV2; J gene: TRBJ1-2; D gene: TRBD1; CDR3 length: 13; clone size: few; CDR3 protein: CATTQGRNYGYTF; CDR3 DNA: TGTGCCACAACACAGGGGAGGAACTATGGCTACACCTTC
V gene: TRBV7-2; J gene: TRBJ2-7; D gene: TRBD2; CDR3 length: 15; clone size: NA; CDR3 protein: CASRNGREGLYEQYF; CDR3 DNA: TGTGCCAGCAGGAACGGGCGGGAGGGTCTCTACGAGCAGTACTTC
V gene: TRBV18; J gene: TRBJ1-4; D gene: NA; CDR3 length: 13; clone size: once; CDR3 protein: CASSPSQDEKLFF; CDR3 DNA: TGTGCCAGCTCACCAAGCCAGGATGAAAAACTGTTTTTT
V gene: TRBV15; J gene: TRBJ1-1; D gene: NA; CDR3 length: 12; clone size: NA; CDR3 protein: CATSIDTTEAFF; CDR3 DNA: TGTGCCACCAGCATAGACACCACTGAAGCTTTCTTT
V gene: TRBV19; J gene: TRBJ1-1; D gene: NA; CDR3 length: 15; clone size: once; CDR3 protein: CASSLQRGFSPEAFF; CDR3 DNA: TGTGCCAGTAGTCTTCAGCGGGGGTTCAGTCCTGAAGCTTTCTTT
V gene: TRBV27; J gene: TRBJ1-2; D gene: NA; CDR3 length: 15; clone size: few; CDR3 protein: CASSFSRGPSYGYTF; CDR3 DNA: TGTGCCAGCAGTTTCTCGAGGGGTCCTAGCTATGGCTACACCTTC
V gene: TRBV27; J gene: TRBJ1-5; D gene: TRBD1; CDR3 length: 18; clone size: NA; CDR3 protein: CASRFPGQGTYSNQPQHF; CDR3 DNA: TGTGCCAGCAGATTCCCGGGACAGGGGACTTATAGCAATCAGCCCCAGCATTTT
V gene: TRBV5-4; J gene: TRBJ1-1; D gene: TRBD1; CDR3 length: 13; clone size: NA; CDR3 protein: CASSPTGDTEAFF; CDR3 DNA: TGTGCCAGCAGCCCTACAGGGGACACTGAAGCTTTCTTT
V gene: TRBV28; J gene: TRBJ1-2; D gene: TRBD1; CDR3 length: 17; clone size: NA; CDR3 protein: CASRAGTGGGVHYGYTF; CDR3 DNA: TGTGCCAGCAGGGCCGGGACAGGGGGCGGTGTTCACTATGGCTACACCTTC
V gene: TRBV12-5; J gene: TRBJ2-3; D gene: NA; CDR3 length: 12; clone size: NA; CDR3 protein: CASGSGMDTQYF; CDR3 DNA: TGTGCTAGTGGCTCCGGAATGGATACGCAGTATTTT
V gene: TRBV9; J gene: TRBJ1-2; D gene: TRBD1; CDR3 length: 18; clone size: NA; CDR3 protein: CASSASGTGGVSNYGYTF; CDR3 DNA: TGTGCCAGCAGCGCCTCCGGGACAGGGGGCGTATCTAACTATGGCTACACCTTC
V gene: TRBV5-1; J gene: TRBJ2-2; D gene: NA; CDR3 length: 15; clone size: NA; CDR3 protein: CASSSMGQSTGELFF; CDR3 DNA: TGCGCCAGCAGCTCGATGGGACAAAGCACCGGGGAGCTGTTTTTT